Listed here are 19 T cell receptor beta chains from one sample, sequenced in a study of glioma-infiltrating T cells after dendritic cell vaccination. Sequencing used immunoSEQ multiplex PCR; TCRdb keeps in-frame clones, though not all of them. Of around 58,000 clones listed, 82% are singletons. The sample was blood, taken before dendritic cell vaccination. These receptors were taken from a human donor with glioblastoma.

The chain is built from TRBV2 and TRBJ2-5, with 8 bases fitting TRBD2. J gave up 5 bases and V 5 bases, and 10 bases lay outside the gene matches. The CDR3 sequence is 15 residues long. Germline CDR1 and CDR2: SNHLY and FYNNEI. The CDR3 spells CASSPTSDLSETQYF. The CDR3 DNA is TGTGCCAGCAGTCCGACTAGCGATCTGAGTGAGACCCAGTACTTC.

The rearrangement links TRBV5-1 to TRBJ1-3, with a tentative D call TRBD1 (6 bases). CDR3 length: 15 residues. CDR1 is SGHRS, CDR2 YFSETQ, per germline. Trimming shortened V by 4 bases and J by 2 bases, and 13 bases separated the two germline ends. The CDR3 loop is CASSINNRAGNTIYF. CDR3 DNA sequence: TGCGCCAGCAGCATAAACAACAGGGCTGGAAACACCATATATTTT.

This rearrangement joins TRBV9 to TRBJ2-5, with a weak D call TRBD2 (6 bases). CDR1 and CDR2 (germline): SGDLS, YYNGEE. The length of the CDR3 is 16 residues. V dropped 1 base and J dropped 1 base, with 14 bases sitting between them. The CDR3 DNA is TGTGCCAGCAGCGTATACGGGGGACTGCCCCAAGAGACCCAGTACTTC. Translated, it gives CASSVYGGLPQETQYF.

The chain couples TRBV5-1 to TRBJ2-3; a weak D match, TRBD2 (5 bases). Germline CDR1 is SGHRS and CDR2 is YFSETQ. This CDR3 comprises 14 residues. V gave up 4 bases and J gave up 0 bases, with 9 bases separating them. This chain's CDR3 is CASSPGLSTDTQYF. CDR3 bases: TGCGCCAGCAGCCCAGGACTTAGCACAGATACGCAGTATTTT.

This clone appeared once. The chain joins TRBV19 to TRBJ1-5, with 7 bases matching TRBD1. Unmatched junction bases numbered 4, after V lost 3 bases and J lost 5 bases. Per germline, CDR1 LNHDA and CDR2 SQIVND (reference sequence). The CDR3 is 14 amino acids. The CDR3 DNA sequence: TGTGCCAGTAGTATTTGGACAGGCGATCAGCCCCAGCATTTT. This sequence encodes CASSIWTGDQPQHF.

V gene TRBV7-9 combines with J gene TRBJ1-1; D is possibly TRBD1 (6 bases). This CDR3 spans 13 amino acids. V was shortened by 8 bases and J by 6 bases, with 16 bases between the two germline ends. Per germline, CDR1 SEHNR and CDR2 FQNEAQ (reference sequence). The CDR3 loop reads CASVIAGASEAFF. DNA of the CDR3: TGTGCCAGCGTGATTGCGGGGGCCTCTGAAGCTTTCTTT.

The CDR3 DNA follows: TGTGCCAGCACCGTATATCGCTCTGGAAACACCATATATTTT. Amino acid sequence: CASTVYRSGNTIYF. The chain has TRBV2 and TRBJ1-3; D remains unclear. Germline values: CDR1 SNHLY, CDR2 FYNNEI. The CDR3 runs to 14 residues. V was pared by 7 bases and J by 0 bases, with 10 bases between.

This clone occurred once. J is TRBJ1-3 and V is TRBV5-6, with a weak D call TRBD1 (6 bases). V was clipped by 4 bases and J by 4 bases, with 24 bases between them. Germline V gene sequence: CDR1 SGHDT, CDR2 YYEEEE. The CDR3 is 18 residues long. The CDR3 spells CASSQVSPQPQGGNTIYF. DNA of the CDR3: TGTGCCAGCAGCCAGGTATCCCCCCAGCCTCAGGGGGGAAACACCATATATTTT.

The rearrangement links TRBV14 to TRBJ2-2; 7 bases line up with TRBD2. CDR3 size: 16 residues. Unmatched junction bases numbered 7, after V lost 2 bases and J lost 4 bases. Germline V gene lookup returns CDR1 SGHDN and CDR2 FVKESK. The DNA for the CDR3 is TGTGCCAGCAGCCAATATTTGGGGGGGAGCACCGGGGAGCTGTTTTTT. Amino acid sequence: CASSQYLGGSTGELFF.

There are a few counts of this clone. The gene calls are TRBV6-5 and TRBJ2-7, with 10 bases that match TRBD1. The CDR3 loop spans 15 amino acids. Trimming cost V 5 bases and J 5 bases; bases outside gene matches: 9. Germline V lookup: CDR1 MNHEY, CDR2 SVGAGI. This CDR3 reads CASSLPGTGVNEQYF. The CDR3 DNA reads as TGTGCCAGCAGTCTACCCGGGACAGGGGTCAACGAGCAGTACTTC.

This chain connects TRBV6-5 to TRBJ1-5; D uncertain. Trimming took off 6 bases at V and 5 bases at J, with 11 bases between the two ends. Germline CDR1 is MNHEY and CDR2 is SVGAGI. This CDR3 comprises 13 residues. The CDR3 here is CASSAGWDQPQHF. The CDR3 DNA follows: TGTGCCAGCAGCGCCGGGTGGGATCAGCCCCAGCATTTT.

This clone was seen more than once but under ten times. The rearrangement joins TRBV10-1 to TRBJ2-7, with unresolved D. V was trimmed by 3 bases and J by 5 bases, leaving 17 bases between them. The CDR3 is 15 residues long. Germline lookup yields CDR1 WNHNN and CDR2 SYGVQD (reference sequence). The CDR3 here is CASSDQTAPGHEQYF. CDR3 in DNA: TGCGCCAGCAGTGACCAAACAGCCCCCGGCCACGAGCAGTACTTC.

This clone was seen once. V usage is TRBV7-9 and J usage is TRBJ1-6; TRBD1 aligns across 7 bases. There are 14 residues in the CDR3. Unmatched junction bases numbered 4, after V lost 5 bases and J lost 6 bases. From germline, CDR1 is SEHNR and CDR2 FQNEAQ (reference sequence). The CDR3 protein is CASSRDSFNSPLHF. The CDR3 DNA reads as TGTGCCAGCAGCCGGGACAGTTTTAATTCACCCCTCCACTTT.

This clone has a single count. The chain links TRBV2 to TRBJ2-3; TRBD2 is a possible D gene (6 bases). Trimming stripped 2 bases from V and 0 bases from J, with 12 bases between. Germline V gene sequence: CDR1 SNHLY, CDR2 FYNNEI. The CDR3 totals 16 residues. DNA of the CDR3: TGTGCCAGCAGTGAACACGGTAGCGGTAGCACAGATACGCAGTATTTT. It yields the protein CASSEHGSGSTDTQYF.

The chain employs TRBV5-6 and TRBJ2-1; D possibly corresponds to TRBD1 (6 bases). The V gene lost 5 bases and the J gene lost 4 bases, with 16 bases spanning the gap. This CDR3 contains 15 residues. Germline CDR1 reads SGHDT; CDR2 reads YYEEEE. CDR3 amino acids: CASSLWLDSYNEQFF. CDR3 coding DNA: TGTGCCAGCAGTCTTTGGTTGGACAGTTACAATGAGCAGTTCTTC.

J is TRBJ1-4 and V is TRBV13; the D is unclear. This CDR3 is built from 16 residues. Per the germline V gene, CDR1 is PRHDT and CDR2 is FYEKMQ (reference sequence). V gave up 5 bases and J gave up 5 bases, with 18 bases separating them. CDR3 DNA sequence: TGTGCCAGCAGCGAGATGAGGGCATTGGGGAATGAAAAACTGTTTTTT. The encoded protein is CASSEMRALGNEKLFF.

This rearrangement joins TRBV19 to TRBJ2-7; 8 nucleotides line up with TRBD1. The germline V gene has CDR1 LNHDA and CDR2 SQIVND (reference sequence). V lost 5 bases to trimming and J lost 6 bases; unmatched junction nucleotides: 15. The CDR3 length is 16 residues. CDR3 nucleotides: TGTGCCAGTAGTCGTCTGACAGGGGCCAGCCTAGGCGAGCAGTACTTC. Translating gives CASSRLTGASLGEQYF.

Concerning this clone itself: At one of its ends the junction is not consistent with the germline gene, which may arise from a read error. This chain joins TRBV7-7 and TRBJ2-5, with a weak D call TRBD2 (5 bases). The V gene's germline CDR1 is SSHAT and CDR2 FNYEAQ (reference sequence). This CDR3 region has 14 residues. The CDR3 region has the DNA TGTGCTAGCAGCTTAGTACCCCGAGAGGGGACCCAGTACTTC. Encoded protein: CASSLVPREGTQYF.

This clone was counted a few times. The J gene is TRBJ1-5, the V gene TRBV10-2; weak D call: TRBD1 (6 bases). Germline V gene lookup returns CDR1 WSHSY and CDR2 SAAADI. The ends were cut back, 6 bases at V and 3 bases at J, with 9 bases in the middle. This CDR3 contains 13 residues. This chain's CDR3 is CASSGQYNQPQHF. The CDR3 nucleotides read TGCGCCAGCAGCGGACAGTACAATCAGCCCCAGCATTTT.